Below are 2 T cell receptor beta chains sequenced from a single sample in a study of T-cell reconstitution after alpha-beta-depleted transplantation in children. Researchers prepared the TCRbeta library using unique molecular identifiers, the study reports. TCRdb re-called the PCR reads with MiXCR, one entry per CDR3 protein. This sample has approximately 400,000 distinct CDR3 sequences, with 11% found just once. Sequenced material: PBMCs from the stem cell graft donor, taken from the stem cell graft. Receptor source: a human donor who donated a stem cell graft to a child with acute myeloid leukemia.

This clonotype was seen repeatedly, ten times or more. The chain couples TRBV10-3 to TRBJ1-1; D gene uncertain. The CDR3 runs 13 residues. V was pared by 2 bases and J by 1 base, with 5 bases between. Per germline, CDR1 ENHRY and CDR2 SYGVKD. CDR3 in DNA: TGTGCCATCAGTGAGCATCAGAACACTGAAGCTTTCTTT. The encoded protein is CAISEHQNTEAFF.

The genes are TRBV7-8 and TRBJ2-7, with 8 bases that match TRBD1. The germline V gene has CDR1 SGHVS and CDR2 FQNEAQ. The ends lost 2 bases at V and 9 bases at J; junction bases unmatched: 12. This CDR3 has 15 amino acids. The CDR3 spells CASSLSRRQGIVQYF. The CDR3 nucleotides read TGTGCCAGCAGCTTATCTAGGCGACAGGGGATAGTGCAGTACTTC. Based on the CDR3 plus reference TRBV7-8 and TRBJ2-7, the full variable domain is GAGVSQSPRYKVAKRGQDVALRCDPISGHVSLFWYQQALGQGPEFLTYFQNEAQLDKSGLPSDRFFAERPEGSVSTLKIQRTQQEDSAVYLCASSLSRRQGIVQYFGPGTRLTVT.